This TCR beta chain was captured in a study of regulatory T cells in long-lasting Graves disease. Study background: Recently diagnosed Graves' patients had received antithyroid drugs for under 3 months. Findings and caveats of the study: Persistent disease preferred TRBV28, TRBJ1-2 and TRBJ2-5.

Documented time point: newly diagnosed GD, antithyroid drugs for less than 3 months. Making the TCR library involved RNA that had been extracted from PBMCs. Those enrolled as patients came out of an endocrinology department in Xi'an, China. Trimming took 1 base from V and 4 from J, leaving 11 bases between them. This CDR3 is 14 amino acids long. CDR1 is SNHLY, CDR2 FYNNEI, per germline. The TCR beta library used iRepertoire HTBI primers with Arm-PCR amplification of CDR3. In the original workflow: Identified segments across samples numbered roughly 60 TRBV and 14 to 15 TRBJ. TCRdb itself ran the multiplex PCR reads through MiXCR, one entry per CDR3 protein. TCRdb, rather than the study authors, made the V and J calls. Among 400,000 to 550,000 distinct CDR3 sequences listed, over 15% were seen once. Points on this clonotype: Its antigen is unidentified.

The data also belong to a second study, concerning T cells in Graves' hyperthyroidism and ophthalmopathy.

The sequence was obtained from a young woman with Graves disease. This chain links TRBV2 with TRBJ2-7; the D gene is possibly TRBD2 (6 bases). Sequenced material: peripheral blood mononuclear cells (PBMCs), taken at new diagnosis, from a patient treated with antithyroid drugs. The DNA of the CDR3 is TGTGCCAGCAGTGAAGGGACTACTACATACGAGCAGTACTTC. Translated, it gives CASSEGTTTYEQYF.